This TCR beta chain comes out of a study of cytomegalovirus exposure and HLA in healthy donors. Overall study findings and caveats: An Asian-associated ancestry cluster reportedly showed fewer N-insertions than the roughly 670-donor mean in a later analysis.

13 Jbeta primers and 60 Vbeta primers were used for the PCR. The table came from immunoSEQ multiplex PCR; TCRdb's copy has only in-frame clones and leaves some out. The sample carries over 80,000 clones, over 65% recorded once. About this clone: Antigen unknown.

The specimen sequenced was PBMCs. The clonotype comes from a man between 60 and 75 years old in good health and CMV-seropositive.

The CDR3 region is CASRLAVQETQYF. In nucleotides, the CDR3 is TGCGCCAGCAGACTAGCGGTTCAAGAGACCCAGTACTTC. The chain combines TRBV5-1 with TRBJ2-5; 8 bases agree with TRBD2. There are 13 residues in the CDR3. In germline, CDR1 is SGHRS, CDR2 YFSETQ. Losses at the gene ends were 5 bases for V and 2 bases for J; bases not matched to a gene: 2.